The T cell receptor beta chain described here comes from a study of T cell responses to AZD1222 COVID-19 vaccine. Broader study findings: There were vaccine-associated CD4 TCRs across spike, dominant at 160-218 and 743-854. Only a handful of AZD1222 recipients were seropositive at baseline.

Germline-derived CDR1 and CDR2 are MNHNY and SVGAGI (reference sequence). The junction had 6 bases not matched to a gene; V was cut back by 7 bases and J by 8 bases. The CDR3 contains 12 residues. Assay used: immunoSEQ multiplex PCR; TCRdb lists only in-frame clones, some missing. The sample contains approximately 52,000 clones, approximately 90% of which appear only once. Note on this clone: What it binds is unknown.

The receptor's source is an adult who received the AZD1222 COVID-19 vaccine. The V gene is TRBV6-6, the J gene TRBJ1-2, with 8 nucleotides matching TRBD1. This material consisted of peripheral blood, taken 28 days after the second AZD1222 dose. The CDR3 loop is CASNVQGEGYTF. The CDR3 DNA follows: TGTGCCAGCAACGTACAGGGGGAGGGCTACACCTTC.